The rows below give T cell receptor beta chains drawn from one sample of a study of identical twins. Each CDR3 protein is one row after TCRdb ran MiXCR on the 5' RACE reads. The sample yields around 230,000 distinct CDR3 sequences, around 9.6% seen once. The sequenced material came from memory (CD45RO+) T cells sorted from blood. Receptor source: a woman under 30 in good health. CDR3s include the opening cysteine and the closing phenylalanine or tryptophan. The D gene is left open where the match is weak. Clone size appears in some rows only: once, few, many, or a class for an expanded clone.

TRBV7-2	TRBD1	TRBJ2-2	few	CASRDRRYTGELFF	TGTGCCAGCAGGGACAGGCGCTACACCGGGGAGCTGTTTTTT
TRBV7-9	NA	TRBJ1-1	many	CASSLIGMNTEAFF	TGTGCCAGCAGCTTAATAGGGATGAACACTGAAGCTTTCTTT
TRBV7-2	NA	TRBJ2-1	few	CASSTRPANEQFF	TGTGCCAGCAGCACCCGACCGGCCAATGAGCAGTTCTTC
TRBV7-9	NA	TRBJ1-1	NA	CASSLPASTEAFF	TGTGCCAGCAGCCTCCCGGCTTCCACTGAAGCTTTCTTT
TRBV20-1	NA	TRBJ2-2	many	CSAGGSGELFF	TGCAGTGCTGGGGGGTCCGGGGAGCTGTTTTTT
TRBV5-1	NA	TRBJ2-2	few	CASSSSVTGELFF	TGCGCCAGCAGCTCTAGCGTCACCGGGGAGCTGTTTTTT
TRBV19	NA	TRBJ2-5	NA	CASSGGAGRSETQYF	TGTGCCAGTAGTGGCGGGGCGGGACGATCAGAGACCCAGTACTTC
TRBV7-2	TRBD1	TRBJ1-5	many	CASSTGQMHQPQHF	TGTGCCAGCAGCACGGGACAGATGCATCAGCCCCAGCATTTT
TRBV20-1	TRBD2	TRBJ2-5	many	CSALNGLAGETQYF	TGCAGTGCCCTAAATGGACTAGCAGGGGAGACCCAGTACTTC
TRBV5-1	NA	TRBJ2-1	many	CASSLAKDKNNEQFF	TGCGCCAGCAGCTTGGCCAAGGACAAAAACAATGAGCAGTTCTTC
TRBV6-1	NA	TRBJ2-7	few	CASSPVQGSYVQYF	TGTGCCAGCAGCCCAGTACAGGGCTCCTACGTGCAGTACTTC
TRBV7-9	NA	TRBJ2-7	few	CASSPLVRDVTYEQYF	TGTGCCAGCAGCCCACTAGTGCGGGACGTAACCTACGAGCAGTACTTC
TRBV2	NA	TRBJ1-5	few	CASRSGAGGNQPQHF	TGTGCCAGCAGAAGCGGGGCTGGTGGCAATCAGCCCCAGCATTTT